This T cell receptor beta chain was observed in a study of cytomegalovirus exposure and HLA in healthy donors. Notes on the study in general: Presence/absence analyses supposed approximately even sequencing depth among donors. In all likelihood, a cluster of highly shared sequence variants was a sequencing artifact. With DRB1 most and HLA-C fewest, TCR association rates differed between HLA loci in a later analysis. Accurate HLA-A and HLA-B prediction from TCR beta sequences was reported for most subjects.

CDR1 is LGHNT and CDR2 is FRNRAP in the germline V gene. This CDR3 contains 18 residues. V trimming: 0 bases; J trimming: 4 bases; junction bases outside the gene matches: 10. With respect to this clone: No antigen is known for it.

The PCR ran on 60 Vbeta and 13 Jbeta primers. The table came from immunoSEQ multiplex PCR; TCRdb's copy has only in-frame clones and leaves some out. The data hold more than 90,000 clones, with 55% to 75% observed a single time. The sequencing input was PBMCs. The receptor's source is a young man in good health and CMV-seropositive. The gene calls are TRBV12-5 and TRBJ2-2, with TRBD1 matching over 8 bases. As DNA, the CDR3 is TGTGCTAGTGGTTTGGTCATCCAGGGGGCCCAGGGCACCGGGGAGCTGTTTTTT. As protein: CASGLVIQGAQGTGELFF. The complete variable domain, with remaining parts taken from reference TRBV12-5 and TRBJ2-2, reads DARVTQTPRHKVTEMGQEVTMRCQPILGHNTVFWYRQTMMQGLELLAYFRNRAPLDDSGMPKDRFSAEMPDATLATLKIQPSEPRDSAVYFCASGLVIQGAQGTGELFFGEGSRLTVL.